This is a list of T cell receptor beta chains from one sample in a study of blood T cell repertoires in COVID-19. Clones were sequenced by immunoSEQ multiplex PCR, and TCRdb holds only the in-frame ones, with some missing. In the table there are tens of thousands of clones, over 75% of which are singletons. Specimen: peripheral blood. The source is a man between 65 and 85 years old with acute or convalescent COVID-19. CDR3s include the opening cysteine and the closing phenylalanine or tryptophan.

V	J	CDR3
TRBV11-3	TRBJ2-1	CASSPHLGGEQFF
TRBV29-1	TRBJ2-3	CSVEGSLAGRNTDTQYF
TRBV11-2	TRBJ2-7	CASSPGQGYEQYF
TRBV5-4	TRBJ2-5	CASSFIHQETQYF
TRBV7-2	TRBJ2-1	CASSSAGTSRSNEQFF
TRBV6-5	TRBJ2-5	CASRKPYQETQYF
TRBV28	TRBJ2-7	CASTLPGTAYEQYF
TRBV7-2	TRBJ1-5	CASSPPGAAYSNQPQHF
TRBV6-6	TRBJ1-2	CASSYSQGNGYTF
TRBV16	TRBJ1-5	CASSQSSLNQPQHF